The source of this T cell receptor delta chain is a study of gamma-delta T cells after stem cell transplantation. The CDR3 totals 18 residues. Germline V lookup: CDR1 GEAIGNYY, CDR2 EKD. With V trimmed by 1 base and J by 2 bases, 4 bases remained unmatched. TCRdb re-called the RT-PCR reads via CATT. The sample yields under 4,000 delta-chain clones, around 1.7% seen once. This clone was seen a few times. A read error likely explains why the TCRdb protein, taken from a much larger clone, differs from this DNA's translation at residue 5; the protein shown is translated from the DNA. This receptor was obtained from a human donor. It is not recorded whose cells these are; they may come from a transplant donor. Sequenced material: gamma-delta T cells. The V call is TRDV2, the J call TRDJ3; 10 bases are shared with TRDD3. CDR3 in DNA: TGTGCCTGTGACACGCTGGGGGATAGTACCTGGGACACCCGACAGATGTTTTTC. Translated, it gives CACDTLGDSTWDTRQMFF.